This T cell receptor beta chain was sequenced in a study of cytomegalovirus exposure and HLA in healthy donors. Findings of the study overall: Immune exposure information comprised only CMV serostatus.

The CDR3 is made up of 14 amino acids. Germline lookup yields CDR1 SGHNT and CDR2 YENEEA. J lost 6 bases, V lost 4 bases, and 7 bases had no gene match. 60 Vbeta and 13 Jbeta primers were used in PCR. The data were produced by immunoSEQ multiplex PCR, yet TCRdb's version contains in-frame clones alone and is incomplete. The sample has under 200,000 clones, over 80% seen once. A word on this clone: Antigen unknown.

Though probably carrying unrecorded immune exposures, donors were nominally healthy at sampling. The chain recombines TRBV11-3 with TRBJ2-3; 7 bases agree with TRBD2. The sequence was obtained from a girl aged 10 to 17 in good health and CMV-seropositive. Sequenced input: PBMCs. The CDR3 region has the DNA TGTGCCAGCAGCTCTCAGGACGGGGGGGATACGCAGTATTTT. Translating it yields CASSSQDGGDTQYF.